This T cell receptor (beta chain) was captured by sequencing in a study of blood T cell repertoires in COVID-19. About the research overall: Collection of acute and convalescent COVID-19 samples took place in the United States, Italy and Spain. In each case, the material was cDNA or gDNA derived from T cells, B-cell-depleted T cells, or PBMCs.

Original analysis: Scientists estimated how many nucleated cells there were by amplifying reference gene primers. Data came from immunoSEQ multiplex PCR; TCRdb stores just in-frame clones and leaves some out. V, J and clone size are those of that table, while D and trimming were read from the DNA. The sample lists 150,000 to 200,000 clones, roughly nine tenths occurring once. The specimen was peripheral blood. This TCR came from a man aged 18 to 29 with acute or convalescent COVID-19.

The CDR3 nucleotides are TGTGCCAGCAGCTCGCGATTAAACTATGGCTACACCTTC. Translating it yields CASSSRLNYGYTF. The V call is TRBV7-8, the J call TRBJ1-2; D uncertain. Germline CDR1 is SGHVS and CDR2 is FQNEAQ. The V end lost 4 bases, the J end lost 2 bases, and 8 bases lay between the germline ends. The CDR3 contains 13 residues.